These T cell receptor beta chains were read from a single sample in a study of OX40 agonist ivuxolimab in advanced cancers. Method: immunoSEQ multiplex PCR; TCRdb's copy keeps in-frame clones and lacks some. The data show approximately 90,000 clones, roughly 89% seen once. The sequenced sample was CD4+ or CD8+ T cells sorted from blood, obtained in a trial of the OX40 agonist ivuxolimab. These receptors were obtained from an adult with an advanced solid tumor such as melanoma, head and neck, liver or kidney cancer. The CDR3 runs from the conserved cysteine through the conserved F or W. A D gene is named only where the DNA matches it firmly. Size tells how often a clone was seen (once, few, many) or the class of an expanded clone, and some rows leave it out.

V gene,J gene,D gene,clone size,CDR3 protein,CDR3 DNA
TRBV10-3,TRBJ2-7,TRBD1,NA,CAISDWTGLAYEQYF,TGTGCCATCAGTGACTGGACAGGTTTAGCCTACGAGCAGTACTTC
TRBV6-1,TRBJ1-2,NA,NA,CASSEVWGLATF,TGTGCCAGCAGTGAAGTTTGGGGGTTGGCGACCTTC
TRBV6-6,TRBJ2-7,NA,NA,CASSYENSWNEQYF,TGTGCCAGCAGTTACGAGAACTCATGGAACGAGCAGTACTTC
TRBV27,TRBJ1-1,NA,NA,CASSLLPGGANTEAFF,TGTGCCAGCAGTTTACTGCCCGGGGGAGCGAACACTGAAGCTTTCTTT
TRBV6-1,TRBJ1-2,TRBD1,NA,CASSVMTGEHGYTF,TGTGCCAGCAGTGTAATGACAGGGGAACATGGCTACACCTTC
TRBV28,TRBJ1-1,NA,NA,CASSDNRHRDEFVAFF,TGTGCCAGCAGCGACAATCGGCACCGGGACGAATTTGTAGCTTTCTTT
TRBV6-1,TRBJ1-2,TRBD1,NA,CASSDLGTGMDGYTF,TGTGCCAGCAGTGACTTGGGGACAGGGATGGATGGCTACACCTTC
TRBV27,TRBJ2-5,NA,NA,CARGGQEETQYF,TGTGCCAGGGGGGGGCAGGAAGAGACCCAGTACTTC
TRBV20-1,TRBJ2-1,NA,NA,CSARAIGEQFF,TGCAGTGCTAGAGCGATTGGTGAGCAGTTCTTC
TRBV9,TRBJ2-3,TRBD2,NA,CASSLTGTSGLMGDTQYF,TGTGCCAGCAGCTTAACCGGGACTAGCGGACTCATGGGCGATACGCAGTATTTT
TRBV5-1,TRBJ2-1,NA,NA,CASSLGASEEWFNEQFF,TGCGCCAGCAGCTTGGGGGCTAGCGAGGAGTGGTTCAATGAGCAGTTCTTC
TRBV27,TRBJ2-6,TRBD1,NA,CASSWGQAGANVLTF,TGTGCCAGCAGTTGGGGACAGGCTGGGGCCAACGTCCTGACTTTC
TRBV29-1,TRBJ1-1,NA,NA,CSVEDLAGMNTEAFF,TGCAGCGTTGAAGATCTGGCAGGCATGAACACTGAAGCTTTCTTT
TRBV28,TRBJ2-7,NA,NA,CASNRVSYEQYF,TGTGCCAGCAATAGAGTTTCCTACGAGCAGTACTTC
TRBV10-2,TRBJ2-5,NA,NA,CASRSYQETQYF,TGCGCCAGCCGATCGTACCAAGAGACCCAGTACTTC
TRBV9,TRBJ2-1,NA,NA,CASSTWPGPYNEQFF,TGTGCCAGCAGCACCTGGCCGGGCCCCTACAATGAGCAGTTCTTC
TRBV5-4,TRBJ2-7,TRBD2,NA,CASSWGRDRDYFTYEQYF,TGTGCCAGCAGCTGGGGGAGAGACCGGGACTACTTCACCTACGAGCAGTACTTC
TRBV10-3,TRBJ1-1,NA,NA,CAISVQADTEAFF,TGTGCCATCAGTGTCCAGGCAGACACTGAAGCTTTCTTT
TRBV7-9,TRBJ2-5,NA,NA,CASSLASGSSGETQYF,TGTGCCAGCAGCTTAGCGTCGGGTAGTAGTGGAGAGACCCAGTACTTC
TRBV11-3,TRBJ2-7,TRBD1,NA,CASSGWTGTYEQYF,TGTGCCAGCAGTGGTTGGACAGGGACCTACGAGCAGTACTTC
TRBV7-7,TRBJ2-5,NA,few,CASSPEDHSGETQYF,TGTGCTAGCAGCCCCGAGGATCATTCGGGGGAGACCCAGTACTTC
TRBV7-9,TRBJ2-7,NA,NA,CASSHPAGPSYEQYF,TGTGCCAGCAGCCACCCGGCCGGACCCTCCTACGAGCAGTACTTC
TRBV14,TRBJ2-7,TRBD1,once,CASSYGTGAYEQYF,TGTGCCAGCAGCTACGGGACAGGGGCCTACGAGCAGTACTTC
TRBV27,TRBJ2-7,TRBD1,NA,CASSLIGTGGEYEQYF,TGTGCCAGCAGTTTAATCGGGACAGGGGGGGAGTACGAGCAGTACTTC
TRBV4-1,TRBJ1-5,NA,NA,CASKGGNQPQHF,TGCGCCAGCAAGGGGGGCAATCAGCCCCAGCATTTT
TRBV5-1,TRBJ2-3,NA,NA,CASSLAGFSTDTQYF,TGCGCCAGCAGCTTGGCCGGCTTTAGCACAGATACGCAGTATTTT
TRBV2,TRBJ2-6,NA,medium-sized,CASISAGANVLTF,TGTGCCAGCATCAGTGCCGGGGCCAACGTCCTGACTTTC
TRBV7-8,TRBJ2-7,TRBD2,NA,CASSLAEAGFWTYEQYF,TGTGCCAGCAGCTTAGCGGAAGCGGGGTTTTGGACCTACGAGCAGTACTTC
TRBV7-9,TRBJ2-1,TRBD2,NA,CASSSGLDNEQFF,TGTGCCAGCAGCTCGGGACTAGACAATGAGCAGTTCTTC
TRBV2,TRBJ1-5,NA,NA,CASSVGQANQPQHF,TGTGCCAGCAGTGTTGGGCAGGCCAACCAGCCCCAGCATTTT
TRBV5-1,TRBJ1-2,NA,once,CASSLTGGNYGYTF,TGCGCCAGCAGCTTGACGGGGGGTAACTATGGCTACACCTTC
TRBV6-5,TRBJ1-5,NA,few,CASSTQGGSNQPQHF,TGTGCCAGCAGTACACAGGGCGGGAGCAATCAGCCCCAGCATTTT
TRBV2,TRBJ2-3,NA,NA,CASNGAGVVSTDTQYF,TGTGCCAGCAATGGTGCAGGAGTCGTGAGCACAGATACGCAGTATTTT
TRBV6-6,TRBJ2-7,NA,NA,CASTDYYEQYF,TGTGCCAGCACGGACTACTACGAGCAGTACTTC
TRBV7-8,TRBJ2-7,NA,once,CASSSTGQSYEQYF,TGTGCCAGCAGCTCCACGGGGCAGTCCTACGAGCAGTACTTC
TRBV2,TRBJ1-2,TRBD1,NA,CASSEVGQGRENYGYTF,TGTGCCAGCAGTGAGGTGGGACAGGGGAGGGAAAACTATGGCTACACCTTC
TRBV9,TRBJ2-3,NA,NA,CASSVVGGPADTQYF,TGTGCCAGCAGCGTAGTCGGAGGGCCCGCAGATACGCAGTATTTT